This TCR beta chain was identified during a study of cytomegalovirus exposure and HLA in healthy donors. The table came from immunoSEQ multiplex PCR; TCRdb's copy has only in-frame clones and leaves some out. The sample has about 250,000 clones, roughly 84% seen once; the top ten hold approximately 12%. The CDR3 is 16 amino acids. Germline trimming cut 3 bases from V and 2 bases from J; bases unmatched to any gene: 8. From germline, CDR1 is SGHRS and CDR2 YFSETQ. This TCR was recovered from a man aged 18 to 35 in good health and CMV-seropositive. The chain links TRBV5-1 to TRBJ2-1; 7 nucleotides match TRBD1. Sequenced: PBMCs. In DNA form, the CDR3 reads TGCGCCAGCAGCTCCCAGACAGGGAACCCCTACAATGAGCAGTTCTTC. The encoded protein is CASSSQTGNPYNEQFF.